These T cell receptor beta chains were read from a single sample in a study of T cells after posttransplantation cyclophosphamide. Sequencing was performed with immunoSEQ multiplex PCR; in TCRdb, only in-frame clones are kept and a portion is missing. The data show roughly 3,600 clones, with 65% to 75% seen just once and about 23% held by the top ten. The sequencing sample was made of memory CD8+ T cells sorted from blood. The receptors originated from a man aged 50 to 59. The CDR3 runs from the conserved cysteine through the conserved F or W. The order of the fields is V gene, CDR3 length, clone size, J gene, CDR3 protein. A clone size is listed for some rows: how often the clone was seen (once, few, many), or a class if it is expanded.

TRBV7-8	16	medium-sized	TRBJ2-7	CASSLVRGGGNYEQYF
TRBV6-4	15	NA	TRBJ1-5	CASGETLSPNQPQHF
TRBV4-3	17	NA	TRBJ2-1	CASSQDRLRGTYNEQFF
TRBV9	13	NA	TRBJ1-3	CASSAWEGNTIYF
TRBV18	17	NA	TRBJ2-3	CASSPQDPYAGLDTQYF
TRBV6-1	16	NA	NA	CASSEELTAYTYEQYF
TRBV2	14	NA	TRBJ2-5	CASSLWGGQETQYF
TRBV6-5	15	NA	TRBJ2-5	CASSYIGNDKETQYF
TRBV10-3	19	NA	TRBJ2-3	CAISGTSGAGLPGTDTQYF
TRBV27	14	few	TRBJ2-1	CASNPGHTYNEQFF
TRBV9	15	NA	TRBJ2-1	CASSPTSSWSLEQFF
TRBV28	15	NA	TRBJ1-1	CASSSRTGAYTEAFF
TRBV7-9	15	NA	TRBJ2-7	CASSGQAGGLYEQYF
TRBV7-8	19	NA	TRBJ2-1	CASSLKLPGGEPLYNEQFF
TRBV27	16	NA	TRBJ2-1	CASSLSQLAFYNEQFF
TRBV12-5	12	NA	TRBJ1-1	CASENDGTEAFF
TRBV9	14	NA	TRBJ2-7	CASSALAGTYEQYF
TRBV5-1	14	NA	TRBJ2-1	CASSYASSYNEQFF
TRBV6-5	15	NA	TRBJ2-1	CASSRTSGPYNEQFF
TRBV2	14	once	TRBJ2-7	CASSPATGGYEQYF